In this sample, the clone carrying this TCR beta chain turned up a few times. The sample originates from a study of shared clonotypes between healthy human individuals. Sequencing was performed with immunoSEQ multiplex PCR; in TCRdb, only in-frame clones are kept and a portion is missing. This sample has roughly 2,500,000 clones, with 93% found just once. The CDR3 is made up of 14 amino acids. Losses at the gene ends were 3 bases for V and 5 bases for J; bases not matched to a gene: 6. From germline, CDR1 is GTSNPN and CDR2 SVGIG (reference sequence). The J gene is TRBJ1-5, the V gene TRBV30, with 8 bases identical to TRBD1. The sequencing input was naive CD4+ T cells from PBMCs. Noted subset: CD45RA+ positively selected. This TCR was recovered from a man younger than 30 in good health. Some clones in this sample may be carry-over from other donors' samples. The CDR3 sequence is CAWSSDRGYQPQHF. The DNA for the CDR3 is TGTGCCTGGAGCTCCGACAGGGGTTATCAGCCCCAGCATTTT.